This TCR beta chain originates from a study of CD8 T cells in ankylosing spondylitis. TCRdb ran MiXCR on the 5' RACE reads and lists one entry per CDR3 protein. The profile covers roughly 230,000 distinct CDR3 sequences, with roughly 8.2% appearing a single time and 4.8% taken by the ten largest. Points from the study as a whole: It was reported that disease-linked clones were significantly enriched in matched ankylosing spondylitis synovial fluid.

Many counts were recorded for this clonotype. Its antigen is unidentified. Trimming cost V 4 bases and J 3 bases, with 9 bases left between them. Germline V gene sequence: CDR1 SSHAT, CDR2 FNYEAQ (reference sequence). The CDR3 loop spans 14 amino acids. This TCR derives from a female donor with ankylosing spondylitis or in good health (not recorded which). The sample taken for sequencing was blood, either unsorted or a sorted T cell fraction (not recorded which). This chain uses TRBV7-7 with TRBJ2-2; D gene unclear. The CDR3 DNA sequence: TGTGCCAGCAGCTCCGGGTTCCACACCGGGGAGCTGTTTTTT. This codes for CASSSGFHTGELFF.